Given below is one T cell receptor (beta chain) in context. Trimming took off 0 bases at V and 4 bases at J, with 7 bases between the two ends. CDR3 length equals 14 residues. Germline V gene sequence: CDR1 LNHNV, CDR2 YYDKDF (reference sequence). These data are taken from a study of blood T cell repertoires in COVID-19. Across the study: Samples of COVID-19 (acute and convalescent) were obtained from the United States, Italy and Spain. Nucleic acid was either cDNA or gDNA, and it came from T cells, B-cell-depleted T cells, or PBMCs.

Original processing methods: Amplification of reference gene primers was used by the study to estimate nucleated cell counts. Only in-frame clones appear in the TCRdb table, and some are missing; sequencing was by immunoSEQ multiplex PCR. Clone size and the V and J calls come from that table; the DNA yielded D and trimming. The table shows tens of thousands of clones, with almost 90% occurring only once. The receptor was isolated from a woman of 80 years or more with active or convalescent COVID-19. Material for sequencing was peripheral blood. The chain employs TRBV15 and TRBJ1-5; D remains unclear. CDR3: CATSRDTTNQPQHF. The CDR3 nucleotides are TGTGCCACCAGCAGAGATACCACAAATCAGCCCCAGCATTTT.